A selection of T cell receptor beta chains follows, all from one sample in a study of CD8+ T cells in alopecia areata. TCRdb's copy holds only in-frame clones and misses some; the assay was immunoSEQ multiplex PCR. Among around 97,000 clones, 65% to 90% were seen once, and the ten largest hold around 10%. The material sequenced was CD8+ T cells sorted from blood, taken between weeks 30 and 35, from a patient treated with tofacitinib. These TCRs come from a human donor with alopecia areata. Both conserved end residues are part of each CDR3. Fields, in order: clone size, J gene, V gene, D gene, CDR3 length, CDR3 DNA, CDR3 protein. A D gene is named only where the DNA matches it firmly. Some rows have no size entry. The others give once, few or many, or a class for an expanded clone.

.,TRBJ2-7,TRBV4-2,.,13,TGTGCCAGCAGCCAAAGGACCTCCTACGAGCAGTACTTC,CASSQRTSYEQYF
.,TRBJ2-1,TRBV5-1,TRBD2,13,TGCGCCAGCAGTTTGACGGGGGGGAATGAGCAGTTCTTC,CASSLTGGNEQFF
.,TRBJ2-2,TRBV9,TRBD1,15,TGTGCCAGCAGCGTAGGAGACAGGGGGAGCGGGGAGCTGTTTTTT,CASSVGDRGSGELFF
.,TRBJ2-3,TRBV6-5,.,15,TGTGCCAGCAGTTACTCGACTCCAGGGGCAGATACGCAGTATTTT,CASSYSTPGADTQYF
.,TRBJ2-7,TRBV7-9,.,13,TGTGCCAGCAGACCGGGACTCCTCTACGAGCAGTACTTC,CASRPGLLYEQYF
.,TRBJ2-3,TRBV7-3,TRBD2,15,TGTGCCAGCAGCTTATTAGCGGGGGAGACAGATACGCAGTATTTT,CASSLLAGETDTQYF
.,TRBJ1-1,TRBV10-3,.,12,TGTGCCATCAGTGACAGGGGAAGGGAGGCTTTCTTT,CAISDRGREAFF
.,TRBJ1-1,TRBV27,.,15,TGTGCCAGCAGTTTATCCCCCACGGTCAACACTGAAGCTTTCTTT,CASSLSPTVNTEAFF
.,TRBJ2-1,TRBV5-1,.,14,TGCGCCAGCAGCGCCCCCCCAGCCTACAATGAGCAGTTCTTC,CASSAPPAYNEQFF
.,TRBJ2-7,TRBV4-1,TRBD1,14,TGCGCCAGCAGCCAAGCATGGGACAGCTACGAGCAGTACTTC,CASSQAWDSYEQYF
.,TRBJ2-3,TRBV13,.,13,TGTGCCAGCAGCCCCCCGGGCACAGATACGCAGTATTTT,CASSPPGTDTQYF
.,TRBJ1-1,TRBV29-1,TRBD1,13,TGCAGCGTTGACACAGGGGGAAACACTGAAGCTTTCTTT,CSVDTGGNTEAFF
few,TRBJ2-7,TRBV11-2,TRBD2,18,TGTGCCAGCAGCTTAGGCCGGGGGGAAACAGGTTCCGCCTACGAGCAGTACTTC,CASSLGRGETGSAYEQYF
.,TRBJ2-5,TRBV5-1,TRBD2,17,TGCGCCAGCAGCTTGGGAACTAGCGGGGGACCTCAGGAGACCCAGTACTTC,CASSLGTSGGPQETQYF
.,TRBJ2-7,TRBV29-1,TRBD1,13,TGCAGCGTTGAAGACGGTAAGGGGGCCTACCAGTACTTC,CSVEDGKGAYQYF
.,TRBJ2-7,TRBV9,.,16,TGTGCCAGCAGCCCCCAGAGGACAGCTCCCTCCTACGAGCAGTACTTC,CASSPQRTAPSYEQYF
.,TRBJ2-1,TRBV15,.,13,TGTGCAGTCACCCCGAGCTCCTACAATGAGCAGTTCTTC,CAVTPSSYNEQFF
.,TRBJ2-5,TRBV7-9,.,14,TGTGCCAGCAGCTTTGGTACAGCTCAAGAGACCCAGTACTTC,CASSFGTAQETQYF
few,TRBJ1-1,TRBV5-6,.,15,TGTGCCAGCAGCTTACTCTACCACAGGGACACTGAAGCTTTCTTT,CASSLLYHRDTEAFF
.,TRBJ2-7,TRBV29-1,.,13,TGCAGCGTTTTAGGGGGGGCCTCCTACGAGCAGTACTTC,CSVLGGASYEQYF
.,TRBJ2-7,TRBV2,.,11,TGTGCCATCGGGGACTCCTACGAGCAGTACTTC,CAIGDSYEQYF
.,TRBJ2-2,TRBV7-9,.,16,TGTGCCAACGCTGGGGCAGACGGGGAGAACACCGGGGAGCTGTTTTTT,CANAGADGENTGELFF
.,TRBJ2-7,TRBV5-1,.,17,TGCGCCAGCAGCTTCTCCTCAAGGGGCGCGGAAGCTTACGAGCAGTACTTC,CASSFSSRGAEAYEQYF
.,TRBJ2-1,TRBV19,.,13,TGTGCCAGTAGTATCTTGGGCAGGGATGAGCAGTTCTTC,CASSILGRDEQFF
.,TRBJ2-7,TRBV7-8,.,17,TGTGCCAGCAGCGTATCACCGTTACGCCAGAGCTCCTACGAGCAGTACTTC,CASSVSPLRQSSYEQYF
.,TRBJ2-7,TRBV27,.,14,TGTGCCAGCAGGCAAGGGTCGGGGTCCTACGAGCAGTACTTC,CASRQGSGSYEQYF
medium-sized,TRBJ1-1,TRBV6-6,.,13,TGTGCCAGCAGTACTCAGGGAATTGATGAAGCTTTCTTT,CASSTQGIDEAFF
.,TRBJ2-7,TRBV25-1,.,11,TGTGCCAGCGTCCGGGGCTACGAGCAGTACTTC,CASVRGYEQYF
.,TRBJ1-1,TRBV5-1,.,12,TGCGCCAGCAGTCTGAGCGGAACTGAAGCTTTCTTT,CASSLSGTEAFF
.,TRBJ2-1,TRBV6-1,.,17,TGTGCCAGCAGTGAAGTAGGGACACCACCCTCCTACAATGAGCAGTTCTTC,CASSEVGTPPSYNEQFF
.,TRBJ2-1,TRBV29-1,TRBD2,14,TGCAGCGTTGATCCCGGCGGGAGCTTCAATGAGCAGTTCTTC,CSVDPGGSFNEQFF
.,TRBJ2-1,TRBV6-6,TRBD2,16,TGTGCCAGCAGTTACTCACTAGCGATCTCCTACAATGAGCAGTTCTTC,CASSYSLAISYNEQFF
.,TRBJ2-1,TRBV30,.,12,TGTGCCTGGAGTGTACGCGCCTATGAGCAGTTCTTC,CAWSVRAYEQFF
few,TRBJ2-7,TRBV5-6,.,14,TGTGCCAGCAGCTTGGCCGGGCAGCTCTACGAGCAGTACTTC,CASSLAGQLYEQYF
.,TRBJ2-2,TRBV5-1,TRBD1,16,TGCGCCAGCAGCCTACCGCGACAGGGAATCGCCGGGGAGCTGTTTTTT,CASSLPRQGIAGELFF
.,TRBJ2-3,TRBV6-1,TRBD1,13,TGTGCCAGCAGCGGACAGGGACCAGATACGCAGTATTTT,CASSGQGPDTQYF
.,TRBJ1-3,TRBV7-8,.,15,TGTGCCAGCAGCTTCGGGACAATCACTGGAAACACCATATATTTT,CASSFGTITGNTIYF
.,TRBJ2-5,TRBV30,TRBD2,14,TGTGCCTGGGAAAACAGCGGGGGGGCGGAGACCCAGTACTTC,CAWENSGGAETQYF
.,TRBJ2-7,TRBV27,.,14,TGTGCCAGCACCTTCCAGGGGGGCGGGGACGAGCAGTACTTC,CASTFQGGGDEQYF
.,TRBJ2-5,TRBV7-9,.,15,TGTGCCAGCAGTAAAACCCCATCCCCGATAGTGACCCAGTACTTC,CASSKTPSPIVTQYF
.,TRBJ2-7,TRBV7-9,TRBD2,15,TGTGCCAGCAGCCCTCAGCGGGGAGGGGTCGACGAGCAGTACTTC,CASSPQRGGVDEQYF
.,TRBJ1-3,TRBV5-1,.,15,TGCGCCAGCAGCTTGGGACAGAGTTCTGGAAACACCATATATTTT,CASSLGQSSGNTIYF
.,TRBJ2-6,TRBV9,TRBD1,14,TGTGCCAGCAGCGGGACAGGTCGGGCCAACGTCCTGACTTTC,CASSGTGRANVLTF
few,TRBJ2-7,TRBV7-9,.,12,TGTGCCAGCAGCTTGGGGGACTACGAGCAGTACTTC,CASSLGDYEQYF
.,TRBJ2-7,TRBV29-1,TRBD2,17,TGCAGCGTTGTAGGGCACTTGAATAGCGGGAGCATCTACGAGCAGTACTTC,CSVVGHLNSGSIYEQYF